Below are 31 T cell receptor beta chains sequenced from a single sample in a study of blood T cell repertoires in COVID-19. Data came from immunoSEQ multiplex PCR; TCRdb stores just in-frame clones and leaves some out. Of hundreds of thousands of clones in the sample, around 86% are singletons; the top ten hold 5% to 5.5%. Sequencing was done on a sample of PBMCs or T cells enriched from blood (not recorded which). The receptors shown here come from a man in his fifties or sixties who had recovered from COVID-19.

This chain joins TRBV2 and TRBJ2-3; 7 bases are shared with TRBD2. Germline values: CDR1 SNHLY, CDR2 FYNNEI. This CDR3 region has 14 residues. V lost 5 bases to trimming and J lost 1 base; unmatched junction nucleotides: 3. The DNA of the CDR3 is TGTGCCAGCAGTTGGGCGGGGGGCACAGATACGCAGTATTTT. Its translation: CASSWAGGTDTQYF.

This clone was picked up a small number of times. CDR3 in amino acids: CASSFTPDRMTEAFF. The CDR3, as DNA: TGTGCCAGCAGCTTCACCCCCGACAGGATGACTGAAGCTTTCTTT. The chain couples TRBV3-1 (or the pseudogene TRBV3-2) to TRBJ1-1, with D possibly being TRBD1 (6 bases). The V end lost 5 bases, the J end lost 5 bases, and 18 bases lay between the germline ends. The CDR3 runs 15 residues. CDR1 is LGHDT, CDR2 YNNKEL, per germline (reference sequence).

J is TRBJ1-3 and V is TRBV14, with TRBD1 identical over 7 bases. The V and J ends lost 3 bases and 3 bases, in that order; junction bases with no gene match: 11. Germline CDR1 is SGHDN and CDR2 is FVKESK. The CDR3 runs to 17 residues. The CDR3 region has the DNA TGTGCCAGCAGCCAGTTGGGGACAGCGAGGATTGGAAACACCATATATTTT. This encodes CASSQLGTARIGNTIYF.

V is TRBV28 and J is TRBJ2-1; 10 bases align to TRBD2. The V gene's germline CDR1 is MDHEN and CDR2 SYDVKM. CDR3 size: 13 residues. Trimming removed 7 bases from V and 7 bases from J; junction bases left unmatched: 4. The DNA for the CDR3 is TGTGCCAGCAAGGCTAGCGGGAGAAATGAGCAGTTCTTC. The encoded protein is CASKASGRNEQFF.

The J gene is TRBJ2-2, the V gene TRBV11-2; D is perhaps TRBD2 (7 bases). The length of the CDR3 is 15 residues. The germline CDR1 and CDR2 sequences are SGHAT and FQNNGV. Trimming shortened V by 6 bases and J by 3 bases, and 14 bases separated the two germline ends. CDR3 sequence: CASRWGGADTGELFF. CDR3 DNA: TGTGCCAGCAGATGGGGGGGCGCGGACACCGGGGAGCTGTTTTTT.

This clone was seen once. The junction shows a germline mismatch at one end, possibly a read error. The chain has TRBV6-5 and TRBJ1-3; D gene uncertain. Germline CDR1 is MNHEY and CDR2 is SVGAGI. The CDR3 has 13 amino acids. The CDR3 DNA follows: TGTGCCAGCAGTTACTCACGGGAGGGCGTAAAGAATTTT. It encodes CASSYSREGVKNF.

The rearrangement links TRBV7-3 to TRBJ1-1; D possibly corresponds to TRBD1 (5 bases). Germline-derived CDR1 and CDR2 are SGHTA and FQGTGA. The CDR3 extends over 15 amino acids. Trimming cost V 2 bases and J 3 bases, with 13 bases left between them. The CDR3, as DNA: TGTGCCAGCAGCTTACTTTCAGGAGGGGACACTGAAGCTTTCTTT. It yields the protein CASSLLSGGDTEAFF.

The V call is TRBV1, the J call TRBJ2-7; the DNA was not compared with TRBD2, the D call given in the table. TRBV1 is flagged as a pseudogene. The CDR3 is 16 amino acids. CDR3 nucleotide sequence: TGCACCAGCAGCCAAGCGGGACTTCACGATGTCGACGAGCAGTACTTC. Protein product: CTSSQAGLHDVDEQYF.

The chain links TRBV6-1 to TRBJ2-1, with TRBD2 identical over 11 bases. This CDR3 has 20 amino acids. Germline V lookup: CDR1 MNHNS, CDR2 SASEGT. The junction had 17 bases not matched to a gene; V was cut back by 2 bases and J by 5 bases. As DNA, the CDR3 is TGTGCCAGCAGTGAAACGTCAGGCTCTCCTAGCGGGAGGCCTAACAATGAGCAGTTCTTC. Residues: CASSETSGSPSGRPNNEQFF.

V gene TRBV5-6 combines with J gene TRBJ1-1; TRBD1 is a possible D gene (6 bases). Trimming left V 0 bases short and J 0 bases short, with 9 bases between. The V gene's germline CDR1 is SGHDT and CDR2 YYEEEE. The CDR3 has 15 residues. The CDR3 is CASSLAQGMNTEAFF. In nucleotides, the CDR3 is TGTGCCAGCAGCTTGGCGCAGGGGATGAACACTGAAGCTTTCTTT. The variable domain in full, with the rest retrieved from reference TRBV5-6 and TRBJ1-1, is DAGVTQSPTHLIKTRGQQVTLRCSPKSGHDTVSWYQQALGQGPQFIFQYYEEEERQRGNFPDRFSGHQFPNYSSELNVNALLLGDSALYLCASSLAQGMNTEAFFGQGTRLTVV.

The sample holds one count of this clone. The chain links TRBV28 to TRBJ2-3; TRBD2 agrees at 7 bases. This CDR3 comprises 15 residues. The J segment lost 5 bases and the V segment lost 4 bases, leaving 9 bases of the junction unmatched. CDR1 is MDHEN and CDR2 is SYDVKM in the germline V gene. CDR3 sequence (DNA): TGTGCCAGCAGTTCCCTGGGGGGGTCAAAAGATACGCAGTATTTT. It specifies CASSSLGGSKDTQYF.

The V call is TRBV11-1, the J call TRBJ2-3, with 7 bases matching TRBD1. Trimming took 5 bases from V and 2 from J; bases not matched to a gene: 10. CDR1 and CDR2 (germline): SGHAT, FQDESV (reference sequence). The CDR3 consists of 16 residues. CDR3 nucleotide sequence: TGTGCCAGCAGCCTGGGAAGTGGGACAGTCACAGATACGCAGTATTTT. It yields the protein CASSLGSGTVTDTQYF.

DNA for the CDR3: TGTGCCAGCAGCCAAAAACAGGAGCTAGCAAGGCGGGGTACGCAGTATTTT. Residues: CASSQKQELARRGTQYF. This chain uses TRBV14 with TRBJ2-3, with a tentative D call TRBD2 (6 bases). The CDR3 is 17 residues long. Germline V gene sequence: CDR1 SGHDN, CDR2 FVKESK. V shed 2 bases and J shed 8 bases, with 23 bases lying between them. Drawing the rest from reference TRBV14 and TRBJ2-3, the complete variable domain is EAGVTQFPSHSVIEKGQTVTLRCDPISGHDNLYWYRRVMGKEIKFLLHFVKESKQDESGMPNNRFLAERTGGTYSTLKVQPAELEDSGVYFCASSQKQELARRGTQYFGPGTRLTVL.

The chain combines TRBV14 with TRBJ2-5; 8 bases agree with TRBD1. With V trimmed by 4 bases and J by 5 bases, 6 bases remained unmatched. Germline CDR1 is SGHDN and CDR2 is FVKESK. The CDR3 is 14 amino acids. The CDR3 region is CASSPRTGWETQYF. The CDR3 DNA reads TGTGCCAGCAGCCCCCGGACAGGGTGGGAGACCCAGTACTTC.

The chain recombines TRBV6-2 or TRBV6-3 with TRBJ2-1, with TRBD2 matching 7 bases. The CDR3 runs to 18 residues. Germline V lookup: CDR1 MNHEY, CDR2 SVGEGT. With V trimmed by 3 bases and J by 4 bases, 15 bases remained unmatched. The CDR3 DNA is TGTGCCAGCAGTTATCCAGGGCGGGCTAGCGGTATATACAATGAGCAGTTCTTC. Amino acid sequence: CASSYPGRASGIYNEQFF.

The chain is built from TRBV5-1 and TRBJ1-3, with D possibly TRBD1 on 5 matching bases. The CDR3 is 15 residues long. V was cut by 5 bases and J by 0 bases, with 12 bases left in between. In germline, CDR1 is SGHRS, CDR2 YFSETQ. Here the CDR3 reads CASSPQATSGNTIYF. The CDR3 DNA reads TGCGCCAGCAGTCCACAGGCGACCTCTGGAAACACCATATATTTT. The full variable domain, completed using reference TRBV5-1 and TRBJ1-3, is KAGVTQTPRYLIKTRGQQVTLSCSPISGHRSVSWYQQTPGQGLQFLFEYFSETQRNKGNFPGRFSGRQFSNSRSEMNVSTLELGDSALYLCASSPQATSGNTIYFGEGSWLTVV.

The CDR3: CATSRDQSGVETQYF. CDR3 nucleotide sequence: TGTGCCACCAGCAGAGATCAGAGCGGTGTAGAGACCCAGTACTTC. The rearrangement links TRBV15 to TRBJ2-5, with D possibly TRBD2 on 5 matching bases. Per germline, CDR1 LNHNV and CDR2 YYDKDF (reference sequence). The V end lost 0 bases, the J end lost 4 bases, and 12 bases lay between the germline ends. The CDR3 spans 15 residues.

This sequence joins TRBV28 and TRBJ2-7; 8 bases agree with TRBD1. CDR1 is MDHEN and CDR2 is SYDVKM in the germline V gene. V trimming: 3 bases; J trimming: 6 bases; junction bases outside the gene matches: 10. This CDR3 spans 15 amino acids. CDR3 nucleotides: TGTGCCAGCAGTTTGCCCAGGGGGCAGACGGCCGAGCAGTACTTC. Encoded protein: CASSLPRGQTAEQYF.

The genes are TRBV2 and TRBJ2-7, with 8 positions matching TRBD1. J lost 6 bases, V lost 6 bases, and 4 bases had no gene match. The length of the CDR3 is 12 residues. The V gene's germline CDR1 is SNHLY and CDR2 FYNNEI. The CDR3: CASRGTGSEQYF. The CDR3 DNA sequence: TGTGCCAGCAGAGGGACAGGAAGCGAGCAGTACTTC.

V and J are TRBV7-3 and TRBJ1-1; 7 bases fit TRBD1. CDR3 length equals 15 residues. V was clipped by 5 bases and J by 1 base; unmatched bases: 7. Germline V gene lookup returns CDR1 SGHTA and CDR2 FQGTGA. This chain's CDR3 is CASSTGTAGNTEAFF. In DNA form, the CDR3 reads TGTGCCAGCAGCACCGGGACAGCCGGGAACACTGAAGCTTTCTTT.

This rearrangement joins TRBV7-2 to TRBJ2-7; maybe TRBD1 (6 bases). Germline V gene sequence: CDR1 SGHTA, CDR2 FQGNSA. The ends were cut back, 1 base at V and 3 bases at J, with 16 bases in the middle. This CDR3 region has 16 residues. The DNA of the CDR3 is TGTGCCAGCAGCTTAGACCCCGTCAGGGGCGACTACGAGCAGTACTTC. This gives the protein CASSLDPVRGDYEQYF.

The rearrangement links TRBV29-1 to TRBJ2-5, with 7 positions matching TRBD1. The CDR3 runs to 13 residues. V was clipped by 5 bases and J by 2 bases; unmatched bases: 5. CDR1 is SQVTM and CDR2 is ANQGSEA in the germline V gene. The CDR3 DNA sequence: TGCAGCGTTTGGGACAGACTACAAGAGACCCAGTACTTC. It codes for CSVWDRLQETQYF.

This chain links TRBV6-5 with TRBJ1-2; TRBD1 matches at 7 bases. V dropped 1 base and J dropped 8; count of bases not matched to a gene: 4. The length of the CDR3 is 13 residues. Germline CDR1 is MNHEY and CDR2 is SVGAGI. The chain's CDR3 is CASSYYRGKGYTF. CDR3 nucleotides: TGTGCCAGCAGTTACTACAGGGGAAAGGGCTACACCTTC.

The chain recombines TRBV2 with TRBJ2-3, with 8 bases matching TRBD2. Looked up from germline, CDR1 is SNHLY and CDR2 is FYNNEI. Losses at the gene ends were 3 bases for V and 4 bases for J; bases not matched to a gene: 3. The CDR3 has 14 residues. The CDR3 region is CASSDGRAPDTQYF. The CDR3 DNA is TGTGCCAGCAGTGACGGGAGGGCCCCAGATACGCAGTATTTT.

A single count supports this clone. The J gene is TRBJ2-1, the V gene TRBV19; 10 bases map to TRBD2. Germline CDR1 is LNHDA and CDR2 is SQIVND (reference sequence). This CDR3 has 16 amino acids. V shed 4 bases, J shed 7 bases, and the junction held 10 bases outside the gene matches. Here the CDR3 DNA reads TGTGCCAGTAGTAGATGGACTAGCGGTTCAGGGAATGAGCAGTTCTTC. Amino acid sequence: CASSRWTSGSGNEQFF.

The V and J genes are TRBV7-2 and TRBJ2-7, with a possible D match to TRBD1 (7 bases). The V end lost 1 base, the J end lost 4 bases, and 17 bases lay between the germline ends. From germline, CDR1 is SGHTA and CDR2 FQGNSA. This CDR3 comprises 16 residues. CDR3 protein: CASSLVRGERGYEQYF. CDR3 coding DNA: TGTGCCAGCAGCTTAGTCAGGGGGGAGAGGGGATACGAGCAGTACTTC.

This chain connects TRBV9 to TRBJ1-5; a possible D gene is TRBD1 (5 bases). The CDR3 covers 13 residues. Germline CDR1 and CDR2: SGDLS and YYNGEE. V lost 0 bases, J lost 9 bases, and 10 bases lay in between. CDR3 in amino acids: CASSVDMGGPQHF. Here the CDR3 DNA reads TGTGCCAGCAGCGTAGATATGGGGGGGCCCCAGCATTTT.

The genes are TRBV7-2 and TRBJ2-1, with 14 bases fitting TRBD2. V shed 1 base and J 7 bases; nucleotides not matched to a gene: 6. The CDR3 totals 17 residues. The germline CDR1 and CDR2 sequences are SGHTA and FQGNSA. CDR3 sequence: CASSLVGTSGSGNEQFF. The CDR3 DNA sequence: TGTGCCAGCAGCTTAGTGGGGACTAGCGGGAGTGGGAATGAGCAGTTCTTC.

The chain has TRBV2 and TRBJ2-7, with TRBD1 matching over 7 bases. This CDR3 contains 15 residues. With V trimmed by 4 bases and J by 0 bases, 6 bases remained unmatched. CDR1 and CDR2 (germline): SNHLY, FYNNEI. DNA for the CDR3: TGTGCCAGCAGTGGCCGGACAGGCGTCTCCTACGAGCAGTACTTC. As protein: CASSGRTGVSYEQYF.

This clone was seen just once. The CDR3 region has the DNA TGTGCCAGTAGTATCCAGGGGGAAACCGGGGAGCTGTTTTTT. Its protein is CASSIQGETGELFF. The gene calls are TRBV19 and TRBJ2-2, with TRBD1 matching 7 bases. CDR3 size: 14 residues. Germline loops: CDR1 LNHDA, CDR2 SQIVND (reference sequence). After removal of 3 bases from V and 5 bases from J, the junction contained 3 bases not matched to a gene.

The CDR3 sequence is CASSSGAGSYNEQFF. The CDR3 DNA sequence: TGTGCCAGCAGTAGTGGAGCGGGGTCCTACAATGAGCAGTTCTTC. V usage is TRBV2 and J usage is TRBJ2-1; TRBD2 matches at 7 bases. The ends lost 5 bases at V and 1 base at J; junction bases unmatched: 5. There are 15 residues in the CDR3. CDR1 is SNHLY and CDR2 is FYNNEI in the germline V gene.